The clone carrying this T cell receptor beta chain was seen once. These data come from a study of technical replicates of blood from a few donors. The method was immunoSEQ multiplex PCR; TCRdb's version includes in-frame clones alone and lacks a portion of them. The repertoire holds some 75,000 clones, with about 97% as singletons. Sequencing was carried out using T cells isolated from PBMCs. The receptor was derived from a human donor in good health.

The CDR3 loop reads CASAPETSFRMNTGELFF. In nucleotides, the CDR3 is TGTGCCAGCGCCCCCGAGACTAGTTTTCGGATGAACACCGGGGAGCTGTTTTTT. The chain recombines TRBV19 with TRBJ2-2; tentative D call: TRBD2 (6 bases). From germline, CDR1 is LNHDA and CDR2 SQIVND (reference sequence). The CDR3 has 18 residues. Trimming stripped 9 bases from V and 1 base from J, with 24 bases between.